This is a list of T cell receptor beta chains from one sample in a study of shared clonotypes between healthy human individuals. Method: immunoSEQ multiplex PCR; TCRdb's copy keeps in-frame clones and lacks some. The sample has about 2 million clones; about 95% are singletons. The material sequenced was naive CD4+ T cells sorted from blood. The receptors shown here come from a man aged 18 to 29 in good health. The CDR3 runs from the conserved cysteine through the conserved F or W. A D gene is named only where the DNA matches it firmly. The listing skips clone size in some rows; elsewhere it reads once, few, many or a size class.

TRBJ1-4 TRBV6-5 TRBD1 - CASSRTGGQTKLFF TGTGCCAGCAGTAGGACAGGGGGACAAACAAAACTGTTTTTT
TRBJ2-1 TRBV7-6 TRBD2 - CASSLDPSGGVNEQFF TGTGCCAGCAGCTTAGACCCTAGCGGGGGGGTCAATGAGCAGTTCTTC
TRBJ2-5 TRBV5-4 - many CASSLIPRETQYF TGTGCCAGCAGCTTAATTCCACGGGAGACCCAGTACTTC
TRBJ2-2 TRBV7-9 - - CASSLAKGVNTGELFF TGTGCCAGCAGCTTAGCGAAGGGAGTGAACACCGGGGAGCTGTTTTTT
TRBJ2-2 TRBV5-4 TRBD2 - CASRNLLAGATGELFF TGTGCCAGCAGAAATCTACTAGCGGGAGCAACCGGGGAGCTGTTTTTT
TRBJ2-2 TRBV7-2 TRBD1 - CASSTGVGELFF TGTGCCAGCAGCACAGGGGTCGGGGAGCTGTTTTTT
TRBJ2-2 TRBV27 - - CASSLHRSGELFF TGTGCCAGCAGTTTACACAGATCCGGGGAGCTGTTTTTT
TRBJ2-7 TRBV5-4 TRBD2 - CASSFLFGGTAGGPGYEQYF TGTGCCAGCAGCTTCCTCTTTGGAGGTACGGCGGGAGGGCCGGGCTACGAGCAGTACTTC
TRBJ1-2 TRBV15 - - CATTSPGGSYYGYTF TGTGCCACCACCTCGCCGGGGGGCTCTTACTATGGCTACACCTTC
TRBJ2-5 TRBV19 TRBD2 - CASSTRTSGSRLETQYF TGTGCCAGTAGTACAAGGACTAGCGGGAGTAGGCTGGAGACCCAGTACTTC
TRBJ2-7 TRBV27 - - CASSSGTYQGEQYF TGTGCCAGCAGTTCGGGGACTTACCAGGGCGAGCAGTACTTC
TRBJ2-2 TRBV7-9 - - CASSPSSGSGGELFF TGTGCCAGCAGCCCATCGAGCGGTTCAGGCGGGGAGCTGTTTTTT
TRBJ2-7 TRBV5-4 TRBD2 - CASTVQAGGTYEQYF TGTGCCAGCACGGTGCAAGCGGGGGGGACCTACGAGCAGTACTTC
TRBJ1-4 TRBV9 - - CASSPRGATNEKLFF TGTGCCAGCAGCCCACGGGGTGCAACTAATGAAAAACTGTTTTTT
TRBJ2-2 TRBV5-1 - once CASSLVRAGLNTGELFF TGCGCCAGCAGCTTGGTACGGGCAGGGTTGAACACCGGGGAGCTGTTTTTT
TRBJ2-3 TRBV15 TRBD2 - CATSRVNPSGSDTQYF TGTGCCACCAGCAGAGTGAACCCTAGCGGGTCAGATACGCAGTATTTT
TRBJ1-1 TRBV10-1 - - CASSESPTGFTEAFF TGCGCCAGCAGTGAGTCCCCAACAGGGTTCACTGAAGCTTTCTTT
TRBJ1-1 TRBV7-2 - once CASSLGGQMNTEAFF TGTGCCAGCAGCTTAGGAGGACAGATGAACACTGAAGCTTTCTTT
TRBJ2-7 TRBV11-2 TRBD2 - CASSSTGGSTSYEQYF TGTGCCAGCAGCTCAACGGGAGGCTCAACATCCTACGAGCAGTACTTC
TRBJ1-5 TRBV7-3 - - CASTSKPWTESNQPQHF TGTGCCAGCACCTCAAAGCCGTGGACAGAAAGCAATCAGCCCCAGCATTTT
TRBJ1-2 TRBV29-1 - - CSVVDGYTF TGCAGCGTTGTGGATGGCTACACCTTC
TRBJ1-5 TRBV19 - - CASSDRGLWNQPQHF TGTGCCAGTAGCGATAGGGGGTTATGGAATCAGCCCCAGCATTTT